The 22 T cell receptor beta chains below all came from one sample that was sequenced in a study of vaccination and CD4 T cells after COVID-19. Regarding treatment: approximately nine-day PBMC culture with coronavirus spike peptide pools or control peptides (ViraFEST assay). Cultured CD4+ T cell DNA underwent sequencing with the Oncomine TCR Beta short-read assay. TCRdb re-analysed the PCR reads in MiXCR, keeping a single row per CDR3 protein. There are roughly 28,000 distinct CDR3 sequences in the sample; 50% occur only once, and 28% lies in the top ten. Their antigens remain unidentified. The specimen was CD4+ T cells from blood, cultured in vitro, collected before SARS-CoV-2 vaccination. The receptor set was obtained from a human donor who received a COVID-19 vaccine.

This clonotype was picked up a small number of times. J is TRBJ1-3 and V is TRBV7-9; D might be TRBD1 (6 bases). The V gene's germline CDR1 is SEHNR and CDR2 FQNEAQ (reference sequence). V dropped 7 bases and J dropped 0 bases, with 13 bases sitting between them. The CDR3 runs 15 residues. The DNA of the CDR3 is TGTGCCAGCATCCGTGGGGGGCTCTCTGGAAACACCATATATTTT. The encoded protein is CASIRGGLSGNTIYF.

The CDR3 DNA reads as TGTGCCTGGAGGGTCCGGGGTCCGGGGGGCTACACCTTC. Amino acids: CAWRVRGPGGYTF. This chain uses TRBV30 with TRBJ1-2; D unclear. The CDR3 has 13 amino acids. Germline-derived CDR1 and CDR2 are GTSNPN and SVGIG (reference sequence). V was shortened by 3 bases and J by 8 bases, with 16 bases between the two germline ends.

This clonotype came up a few times. The genes are TRBV20-1 and TRBJ2-3; TRBD2 agrees at 11 bases. The CDR3 totals 16 residues. CDR1 DFQATT and CDR2 SNEGSKA come from the germline V gene (reference sequence). V lost 0 bases, J lost 1 base, and 3 bases stayed unmatched. As DNA, the CDR3 is TGCAGTGCTAGAGATTGGACTAGCGGGCGCACAGATACGCAGTATTTT. Translating it yields CSARDWTSGRTDTQYF.

The chain carries TRBV30 and TRBJ2-5, with 14 bases that match TRBD2. The V segment lost 3 bases and the J segment 4 bases; nucleotides outside the gene matches: 4. The germline CDR1 and CDR2 sequences are GTSNPN and SVGIG (reference sequence). The CDR3 sequence is 15 residues long. The CDR3 loop is CAWSPGLAGGETQYF. The CDR3 DNA is TGTGCCTGGAGCCCAGGACTAGCGGGGGGAGAGACCCAGTACTTC.

This clonotype was seen only a few times. The V and J genes are TRBV5-1 and TRBJ2-3; 11 nucleotides align to TRBD1. This CDR3 has 20 residues. Per germline, CDR1 SGHRS and CDR2 YFSETQ. V shed 0 bases and J 2 bases; nucleotides not matched to a gene: 14. This CDR3 is CASSLANAYGQGATTDTQYF. The CDR3 DNA reads as TGCGCCAGCAGCTTGGCCAATGCGTATGGACAGGGGGCGACCACAGATACGCAGTATTTT. Variable domain in full (rest from reference TRBV5-1 and TRBJ2-3): KAGVTQTPRYLIKTRGQQVTLSCSPISGHRSVSWYQQTPGQGLQFLFEYFSETQRNKGNFPGRFSGRQFSNSRSEMNVSTLELGDSALYLCASSLANAYGQGATTDTQYFGPGTRLTVL.

The genes are TRBV20-1 and TRBJ2-7; no firm D call. The CDR3 length is 11 residues. Germline V lookup: CDR1 DFQATT, CDR2 SNEGSKA (reference sequence). Trimming left V 4 bases short and J 4 bases short, with 8 bases between. The CDR3 region is CSATQVYEQYF. The CDR3 DNA is TGCAGTGCTACTCAGGTTTACGAGCAGTACTTC.

V usage is TRBV7-2 and J usage is TRBJ1-2; 7 nucleotides agree with TRBD1. CDR1 and CDR2 (germline): SGHTA, FQGNSA. The CDR3 spans 14 residues. The ends lost 5 bases at V and 6 bases at J; junction bases unmatched: 9. CDR3 in amino acids: CASSINRGGDGYTF. CDR3 coding DNA: TGTGCCAGCAGCATTAACAGGGGTGGTGATGGCTACACCTTC.

This clonotype was counted a few times. The rearrangement joins TRBV20-1 to TRBJ1-6; D gene unclear. Germline CDR1 is DFQATT and CDR2 is SNEGSKA (reference sequence). CDR3 length equals 14 residues. The V and J ends lost 0 bases and 11 bases respectively, with 14 bases between them. The chain's CDR3 is CSAREFGLDPPLHF. The CDR3 nucleotides are TGCAGTGCTAGAGAATTCGGGTTAGATCCACCCCTCCACTTT.

This clonotype came up once. This chain joins TRBV18 and TRBJ1-1; D gene uncertain. V was trimmed by 5 bases and J by 8 bases, leaving 15 bases between them. This CDR3 has 13 residues. Looked up from germline, CDR1 is KGHSH and CDR2 is LQKENI. The CDR3 region has the DNA TGTGCCAGCTCAGACGGACGGAGGGCCGAAGCTTTCTTT. Translated: CASSDGRRAEAFF.

This clonotype was picked up one time. The V call is TRBV19, the J call TRBJ2-1; 9 nucleotides agree with TRBD2. The length of the CDR3 is 16 residues. After removal of 1 base from V and 1 base from J, the junction contained 2 bases not matched to a gene. From germline, CDR1 is LNHDA and CDR2 SQIVND (reference sequence). Here the CDR3 reads CASSIGGGVSYNEQFF. The DNA for the CDR3 is TGTGCCAGTAGTATAGGCGGGGGGGTTTCCTACAATGAGCAGTTCTTC.

The genes are TRBV19 and TRBJ1-1; tentative D call: TRBD1 (6 bases). The germline CDR1 and CDR2 sequences are LNHDA and SQIVND (reference sequence). V was trimmed by 7 bases and J by 0 bases, leaving 15 bases between them. This CDR3 spans 15 amino acids. The CDR3 loop is CASTRGGSMNTEAFF. DNA of the CDR3: TGTGCCAGTACCCGGGGGGGCTCCATGAACACTGAAGCTTTCTTT.

On this clonotype itself: The CDR3 carries no conserved terminal phenylalanine or tryptophan, so it likely arises from a read error. The DNA is left out, because the CDR3 cannot be placed on it with certainty; the CDR3 is given as TCRdb lists it. This rearrangement joins TRBV21-1 to TRBJ2-2. TRBV21-1 is recorded as a pseudogene. 14 amino acids form the CDR3, both terminal residues included. CDR3 protein: CASSKGLGTGELFS.

The sample holds a few counts of this clonotype. The rearrangement links TRBV2 to TRBJ2-5; 9 nucleotides agree with TRBD1. This CDR3 is 15 amino acids long. Per germline, CDR1 SNHLY and CDR2 FYNNEI. Trimming at V came to 3 bases and at J to 6 bases, leaving 8 bases not matched to a gene. This chain's CDR3 is CASSDPGTGRKTQYF. In DNA form, the CDR3 reads TGTGCCAGCAGTGATCCCGGGACAGGGCGGAAGACCCAGTACTTC.

The chain recombines TRBV2 with TRBJ2-1; 9 positions match TRBD1. This CDR3 has 16 amino acids. With 6 bases clipped from V and 10 bases from J, the junction kept 16 bases outside the gene matches. Germline CDR1 reads SNHLY; CDR2 reads FYNNEI. DNA of the CDR3: TGTGCCAGCAGCCTCAGAACGATTACAGGGGGCGGGGAGCAGTTCTTC. It translates to CASSLRTITGGGEQFF.

This rearrangement joins TRBV5-5 to TRBJ2-2; D is unclear. The CDR3 is 11 amino acids. Germline V gene lookup returns CDR1 SGHKS and CDR2 YYEKEE (reference sequence). Trimming stripped 4 bases from V and 11 bases from J, with 9 bases between. The DNA of the CDR3 is TGTGCCAGCAGCAGGGCTGGTGAGCTGTTTTTT. Encoded protein: CASSRAGELFF.

The chain's CDR3 is CASSLRDTQYF. The CDR3 region has the DNA TGTGCCAGCAGTTTAAGAGATACGCAGTATTTT. The rearrangement links TRBV12-3 or TRBV12-4 to TRBJ2-3; D call uncertain. The V end lost 2 bases, the J end lost 5 bases, and 2 bases lay between the germline ends. CDR3 length: 11 residues.

This clonotype was observed a few times. The chain couples TRBV20-1 to TRBJ1-5, with 7 positions matching TRBD1. This CDR3 has 12 amino acids. CDR1 is DFQATT, CDR2 SNEGSKA, per germline (reference sequence). The V gene end was trimmed by 3 bases and the J gene end by 6 bases; junction bases not matched to a gene: 2. CDR3 region: CSARTGFQPQHF. The CDR3 DNA reads as TGCAGTGCTAGGACAGGGTTTCAGCCCCAGCATTTT.

This clonotype was observed a handful of times. This sequence joins TRBV12-3 or TRBV12-4 and TRBJ2-3, with D hard to call. This CDR3 spans 11 amino acids. Trimming removed 4 bases at V and 2 bases at J, with 1 base between. This chain's CDR3 is CASSYTDTQYF. As DNA, the CDR3 is TGTGCCAGCAGTTACACAGATACGCAGTATTTT.

Remarks on this clonotype: Compared with germline, one end of the junction differs, possibly owing to a read error. The chain links TRBV5-1 to TRBJ1-5; TRBD1 is a possible D gene (6 bases). Germline V gives CDR1 SGHRS, CDR2 YFSETQ. This CDR3 has 15 amino acids. The CDR3 nucleotides are TGCCCCAGCAGCTTGGACGCAGGGGTAGATCAGCCCCAGCATTTT. Its translation: CPSSLDAGVDQPQHF.

The chain has TRBV21-1 and TRBJ2-5; the D call in the table, TRBD2, was not verified against the DNA. TRBV21-1 is shown as a pseudogene. The CDR3 consists of 18 residues. Written as DNA, the CDR3 is TGTGCCAGCAGCAAGAGGAAGCGGGGGGTTACACGCCCGGAGACCCAGTACTTC. This translates into CASSKRKRGVTRPETQYF.

This chain uses TRBV5-6 with TRBJ2-2; 9 bases are a match to TRBD1. With V trimmed by 2 bases and J by 4 bases, 6 bases remained unmatched. There are 16 residues in the CDR3. The germline CDR1 and CDR2 sequences are SGHDT and YYEEEE. The CDR3: CASSFRGTGITGELFF. In nucleotides, the CDR3 is TGTGCCAGCAGCTTTCGAGGGACAGGGATCACCGGGGAGCTGTTTTTT.

The J gene is TRBJ2-7, the V gene TRBV4-2, with 9 bases aligning to TRBD2. After removal of 0 bases from V and 0 bases from J, the junction contained 6 bases not matched to a gene. Germline V gene lookup returns CDR1 LGHNA and CDR2 YNFKEQ. The CDR3 runs 17 residues. The CDR3 protein is CASSQEGGLALSYEQYF. The CDR3 nucleotides are TGTGCCAGCAGCCAAGAAGGGGGACTAGCCCTCTCCTACGAGCAGTACTTC.